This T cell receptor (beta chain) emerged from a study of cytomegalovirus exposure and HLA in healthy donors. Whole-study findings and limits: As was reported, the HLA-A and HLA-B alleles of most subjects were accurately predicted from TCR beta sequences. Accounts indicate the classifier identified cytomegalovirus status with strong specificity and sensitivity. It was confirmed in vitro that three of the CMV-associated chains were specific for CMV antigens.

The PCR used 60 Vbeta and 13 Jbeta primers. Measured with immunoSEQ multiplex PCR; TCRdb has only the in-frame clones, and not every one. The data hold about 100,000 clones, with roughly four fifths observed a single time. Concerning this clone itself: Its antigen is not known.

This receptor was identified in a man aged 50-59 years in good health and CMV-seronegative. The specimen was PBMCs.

The DNA of the CDR3 is TGTGCCAGCCCCGAGCCTTTGTGGGGGCGCACAGATACGCAGTATTTT. This codes for CASPEPLWGRTDTQYF. The chain employs TRBV13 and TRBJ2-3, with D tentatively TRBD1 (6 bases). CDR3 length: 16 residues. V was shortened by 8 bases and J by 1 base, with 19 bases between the two germline ends. Germline CDR1 is PRHDT and CDR2 is FYEKMQ (reference sequence).